Sequencing of this TCR beta chain was carried out in a study of T cell responses to AZD1222 COVID-19 vaccine. Study-level findings and limits: Spike-specific TCR breadth and depth went up after people got two AZD1222 doses. Females made up more of the donors, who were largely white British, and clonal diversity may have come out too low.

Measured with immunoSEQ multiplex PCR; TCRdb has only the in-frame clones, and not every one. This table has more than 50,000 clones, about 79% appearing once. The CDR3 runs 15 residues. V shed 3 bases, J shed 7 bases, and the junction held 7 bases outside the gene matches. CDR1 is SGDLS and CDR2 is YYNGEE in the germline V gene. As concerns this clone: What it binds is unknown.

The source was peripheral blood, collected on day 0 of AZD1222 vaccination. This clonotype was obtained from an adult in good health. The chain joins TRBV9 to TRBJ1-2, with 12 bases that match TRBD1. CDR3 in amino acids: CASSGDRGRPVGYTF. The CDR3 nucleotides are TGTGCCAGCAGCGGGGACAGGGGGCGTCCGGTTGGCTACACCTTC.